Presented here are 7 T cell receptor beta chains from one specimen sequenced in a study of T cells in Graves' hyperthyroidism and ophthalmopathy. TCR beta CDR3 regions were amplified from RNA. The TCR CDR3 was amplified in a first-round RT-PCR using the HTBI primer set. TCRdb redid the calling of the multiplex PCR reads with MiXCR, one entry per CDR3 protein. The sample carries approximately 640,000 distinct CDR3 sequences, 15% to 20% recorded once. The sequenced material came from blood. These receptors were obtained from a woman aged 30 to 39 with Graves' hyperthyroidism.

This clonotype was seen only a few times. The genes are TRBV12-3 or TRBV12-4 and TRBJ2-2, with D possibly TRBD1 on 5 matching bases. The length of the CDR3 is 14 residues. V was trimmed by 4 bases and J by 6 bases, leaving 12 bases between them. In nucleotides, the CDR3 is TGTGCCAGCAGTTCGGGCCTGACAGCCGGGGAGCTGTTTTTT. Translated, it gives CASSSGLTAGELFF.

This clonotype was recorded many times. The rearrangement uses TRBV27 and TRBJ1-4; the D gene is possibly TRBD1 (5 bases). Between the trimmed V and J ends, which lost 2 bases and 7 bases, there was a span of 11 bases. Germline assignment: CDR1 MNHEY and CDR2 SMNVEV (reference sequence). The CDR3 extends over 14 amino acids. The CDR3 nucleotides read TGTGCCAGCAGTTTAGTGGCAGGGAGTGAAAAACTGTTTTTT. It codes for CASSLVAGSEKLFF.

The V call is TRBV6-1, the J call TRBJ2-7; 9 nucleotides match TRBD2. Germline CDR1 and CDR2: MNHNS and SASEGT. V shed 7 bases, J shed 5 bases, and the junction held 9 bases outside the gene matches. The CDR3 extends over 14 amino acids. Here the CDR3 reads CASTDPGLANEQYF. The CDR3 bases are TGTGCCAGCACCGACCCGGGACTAGCCAACGAGCAGTACTTC.

This clonotype was picked up a small number of times. Sequence at one end of the junction differs from germline and may be a read error. This chain uses TRBV6-1 with TRBJ2-7; the match to TRBD1 covers 9 bases. The CDR3 runs 13 residues. The V gene's germline CDR1 is MNHNS and CDR2 SASEGT. The CDR3 coding sequence is TGTGCCAGCAGTCCGGACAGGGGCTACGAGCAGTGCTTC. This gives the protein CASSPDRGYEQCF.

This chain links TRBV28 with TRBJ2-1; 7 bases agree with TRBD1. Germline lookup yields CDR1 MDHEN and CDR2 SYDVKM. V was clipped by 7 bases and J by 6 bases; unmatched bases: 12. The CDR3 is 15 residues long. Written as DNA, the CDR3 is TGTGCCAGCAACAGCCCGGGACAGCACCTCAATGAGCAGTTCTTC. The encoded protein is CASNSPGQHLNEQFF.

This clonotype was found a few times. This chain connects TRBV20-1 to TRBJ2-2, with D uncertain. Per germline, CDR1 DFQATT and CDR2 SNEGSKA (reference sequence). V lost 3 bases, J lost 1 base, and 6 bases lay in between. The CDR3 sequence is 13 residues long. The CDR3 protein is CSARRRNTGELFF. The CDR3 DNA reads TGCAGTGCTAGGCGGCGGAACACCGGGGAGCTGTTTTTT.

V and J are TRBV5-4 and TRBJ1-6, with D maybe TRBD1 (6 bases). This CDR3 spans 13 amino acids. The germline gives CDR1 SGHNT, CDR2 YYREEE (reference sequence). V was trimmed by 1 base and J by 10 bases, leaving 9 bases between them. CDR3 sequence: CASSLTGYSPLHF. The DNA of the CDR3 is TGTGCCAGCAGCTTGACAGGGTACTCACCCCTCCACTTT.